What follows are 28 T cell receptor beta chains derived from one specimen sequenced in a study of T cells in Graves' hyperthyroidism and ophthalmopathy. What was amplified from RNA transcripts were TCR beta CDR3 regions. HTBI primers drove first-round RT-PCR of the TCR CDR3. TCRdb re-called the multiplex PCR reads with MiXCR, one entry per CDR3 protein. The table has about 580,000 distinct CDR3 sequences, about 15% seen once. Sequencing input: blood. The receptors originated from a woman aged 25-40 years with Graves' hyperthyroidism that later progressed to Graves' ophthalmopathy.

This clonotype showed up just a few times. This chain uses TRBV29-1 with TRBJ1-1; tentative D call: TRBD1 (6 bases). CDR1 and CDR2 from the germline V gene are SQVTM and ANQGSEA. Trimming stripped 4 bases from V and 0 bases from J, with 18 bases between. The CDR3 contains 16 residues. CDR3 amino acids: CSVGGRTGGLNTEAFF. In DNA form, the CDR3 reads TGCAGCGTTGGGGGTCGGACGGGGGGCTTGAACACTGAAGCTTTCTTT. Looking up the rest from reference TRBV29-1 and TRBJ1-1 gives the full variable domain: SAVISQKPSRDICQRGTSLTIQCQVDSQVTMMFWYRQQPGQSLTLIATANQGSEATYESGFVIDKFPISRPNLTFSTLTVSNMSPEDSSIYLCSVGGRTGGLNTEAFFGQGTRLTVV.

There are many counts of this clonotype. CDR3 protein: CSAKGSGTNEKLFF. The CDR3 DNA reads TGCAGTGCTAAGGGGTCGGGCACTAATGAAAAACTGTTTTTT. This rearrangement joins TRBV20-1 to TRBJ1-4; the D gene is possibly TRBD1 (5 bases). Per the germline V gene, CDR1 is DFQATT and CDR2 is SNEGSKA (reference sequence). V gave up 4 bases and J gave up 2 bases, with 11 bases separating them. The CDR3 has 14 amino acids.

CDR3 sequence (DNA): TGTGCCAGCAGTTTATTAGGACTAGCGGAGCCAAACACCGGGGAGCTGTTTTTT. This encodes CASSLLGLAEPNTGELFF. The chain carries TRBV27 and TRBJ2-2; 10 bases line up with TRBD2. CDR3 length equals 18 residues. Trimming removed 1 base from V and 2 bases from J; junction bases left unmatched: 7. The germline V gene has CDR1 MNHEY and CDR2 SMNVEV (reference sequence).

This clonotype was seen a few times. The chain joins TRBV5-1 to TRBJ1-3, with no clear D. V dropped 0 bases and J dropped 7 bases, with 14 bases sitting between them. CDR3 length: 15 amino acids. Germline values: CDR1 SGHRS, CDR2 YFSETQ. The CDR3 nucleotides read TGCGCCAGCAGCTTGGGGAGACTCCCCGGGAACACCATATATTTT. It specifies CASSLGRLPGNTIYF.

The chain is built from TRBV7-2 and TRBJ2-1; TRBD2 matches 14 bases. V trimming: 4 bases; J trimming: 9 bases; junction bases outside the gene matches: 8. The germline V gene encodes CDR1 SGHTA and CDR2 FQGNSA. The CDR3 extends over 16 amino acids. In nucleotides, the CDR3 is TGTGCCAGCAGCTCCTCCGGGACTAGCGGGAGTGGTGAGCAGTTCTTC. Protein sequence: CASSSSGTSGSGEQFF.

This rearrangement joins TRBV7-9 to TRBJ2-2; 7 nucleotides agree with TRBD2. This CDR3 is built from 18 residues. V lost 0 bases, J lost 3 bases, and 10 bases stayed unmatched. Germline V gene sequence: CDR1 SEHNR, CDR2 FQNEAQ (reference sequence). The CDR3 coding sequence is TGTGCCAGCAGCTTAGCGGTCCGACTAGCTTCGGACACCGGGGAGCTGTTTTTT. Residues: CASSLAVRLASDTGELFF. Together with reference TRBV7-9 and TRBJ2-2, the CDR3 gives the full variable domain: DTGVSQNPRHKITKRGQNVTFRCDPISEHNRLYWYRQTLGQGPEFLTYFQNEAQLEKSRLLSDRFSAERPKGSFSTLEIQRTEQGDSAMYLCASSLAVRLASDTGELFFGEGSRLTVL.

The table lists this clonotype with many counts. The chain couples TRBV19 to TRBJ2-2; 9 bases align to TRBD1. The germline gives CDR1 LNHDA, CDR2 SQIVND (reference sequence). CDR3 length equals 16 residues. Trimming at V came to 4 bases and at J to 3 bases, leaving 6 bases not matched to a gene. The CDR3 DNA is TGTGCCAGTAGTAGGGACAGGGTTACGGACACCGGGGAGCTGTTTTTT. This sequence encodes CASSRDRVTDTGELFF.

On this clonotype itself: A read error may produce the germline difference seen at one junction end. The chain recombines TRBV7-9 with TRBJ2-1; D unresolved. CDR3 length equals 15 residues. Looked up from germline, CDR1 is SEHNR and CDR2 is FQNEAQ (reference sequence). CDR3 nucleotide sequence: TGTGCCAGCAGCCCCTCTGCAAGCTCCTACAATGAGCAGTCCTTC. Encoded protein: CASSPSASSYNEQSF.

The gene calls are TRBV6-1 and TRBJ1-2; 11 nucleotides agree with TRBD1. The germline V gene encodes CDR1 MNHNS and CDR2 SASEGT. This CDR3 region has 14 residues. The V segment lost 8 bases and the J segment 5 bases; nucleotides outside the gene matches: 7. CDR3 coding DNA: TGTGCCAGCCTGGGACAGGGGGTTAATTATGGCTACACCTTC. Its translation is CASLGQGVNYGYTF.

This clonotype was seen repeatedly, ten times or more. The V and J genes are TRBV29-1 and TRBJ1-2, with unresolved D. V was trimmed by 6 bases and J by 4 bases, leaving 9 bases between them. CDR3 length: 11 amino acids. Germline V gene sequence: CDR1 SQVTM, CDR2 ANQGSEA. CDR3 in amino acids: CSVFSSYGYTF. The CDR3 DNA reads TGCAGCGTCTTTTCCAGCTATGGCTACACCTTC.

The chain carries TRBV30 and TRBJ1-5; tentatively, D is TRBD1 (5 bases). Germline V CDR1 and CDR2: GTSNPN, SVGIG (reference sequence). V gave up 5 bases and J gave up 10 bases, with 15 bases separating them. The CDR3 contains 12 residues. The CDR3 loop reads CAWSEGPRPQHF. DNA for the CDR3: TGTGCCTGGTCGGAGGGACCAAGACCCCAGCATTTT.

Notes on this clonotype: A much bigger clone sits one base away, suggesting this may be a read error. V and J are TRBV19 and TRBJ2-2; TRBD2 agrees at 11 bases. Germline CDR1 LNHDA, CDR2 SQIVND (reference sequence). The CDR3 has 16 residues. V lost 11 bases to trimming and J lost 7 bases; unmatched junction nucleotides: 15. The CDR3 DNA follows: TGTGCCGGAGGGCCTAGCGGGAGGAGCGACATCGGGGAGCTGTTTTTT. Protein product: CAGGPSGRSDIGELFF.

At least ten counts were recorded for this clonotype. As DNA, the CDR3 is TGTGCCATCAGTGAATTTGAAGGGAACACTGAAGCTTTCTTT. It encodes CAISEFEGNTEAFF. This chain joins TRBV10-3 and TRBJ1-1; D call uncertain. V was pared by 3 bases and J by 1 base, with 9 bases between. The CDR3 is 14 residues long. The germline V gene has CDR1 ENHRY and CDR2 SYGVKD.

The J gene is TRBJ2-3, the V gene TRBV12-3 or TRBV12-4; possibly TRBD2 for D (5 bases). Deletions cut 6 bases from V and 6 bases from J, with 10 bases between. This CDR3 is 12 amino acids long. DNA of the CDR3: TGTGCCAGCAGATGGGAGAGTGATACGCAGTATTTT. Translated: CASRWESDTQYF.

This clonotype was seen ten or more times. The chain joins TRBV28 to TRBJ1-2; 9 positions agree with TRBD1. The CDR3 runs to 12 residues. Germline CDR1 reads MDHEN; CDR2 reads SYDVKM. With 4 bases clipped from V and 7 bases from J, the junction kept 1 base outside the gene matches. The CDR3 spells CASSYRGLGYTF. CDR3 nucleotides: TGTGCCAGCAGTTACAGGGGGCTTGGCTACACCTTC.

This clonotype was seen at least ten times. The CDR3 sequence: CASSLPDSATNEKLFF. For the CDR3, the DNA is TGTGCCAGCAGTTTACCGGACAGCGCAACTAATGAAAAACTGTTTTTT. The rearrangement uses TRBV28 and TRBJ1-4; D might be TRBD1 (6 bases). The CDR3 consists of 16 residues. V dropped 2 bases and J dropped 0 bases, with 10 bases sitting between them. CDR1 is MDHEN and CDR2 is SYDVKM in the germline V gene.

V is TRBV20-1 and J is TRBJ2-1; 7 bases align to TRBD2. In germline, CDR1 is DFQATT, CDR2 SNEGSKA (reference sequence). V was clipped by 5 bases and J by 8 bases; unmatched bases: 9. CDR3 size: 13 residues. The CDR3 region has the DNA TGCAGTGCTGGGGAGGGGTTTTACGATGAGCAGTTCTTC. Its protein is CSAGEGFYDEQFF.

The chain uses TRBV19 and TRBJ2-1; maybe TRBD2 (6 bases). Germline CDR1 reads LNHDA; CDR2 reads SQIVND (reference sequence). The length of the CDR3 is 15 residues. Trimming stripped 1 base from V and 4 bases from J, with 11 bases between. CDR3 DNA sequence: TGTGCCAGTAGTATAGGGGCTAGCGATTACAATGAGCAGTTCTTC. It encodes CASSIGASDYNEQFF.

This clonotype was seen a few times. CDR3 sequence: CASSEATDVYGYTF. As DNA, the CDR3 is TGTGCCAGCAGTGAAGCTACAGACGTCTATGGCTACACCTTC. The chain carries TRBV6-1 and TRBJ1-2; the D is unclear. Trimming stripped 0 bases from V and 4 bases from J, with 9 bases between. This CDR3 region has 14 residues. CDR1 and CDR2 from the germline V gene are MNHNS and SASEGT.

Concerning this clonotype itself: A single base separates this from a much larger clone, so it may be a read error. The V gene is TRBV7-2, the J gene TRBJ2-7; 9 nucleotides agree with TRBD2. The J segment lost 11 bases and the V segment lost 5 bases, leaving 7 bases of the junction unmatched. The CDR3 loop spans 12 amino acids. CDR1 and CDR2 from the germline V gene are SGHTA and FQGNSA. CDR3 bases: TGTGCCAGCAGCGTCCCGGAGCGGGAGGAGTACTTC. Protein product: CASSVPEREEYF.

This rearrangement joins TRBV11-2 to TRBJ2-1; possibly TRBD2 for D (5 bases). The germline V and J ends were trimmed by 5 bases and 0 bases, with 11 bases remaining between them. This CDR3 region has 15 residues. In germline, CDR1 is SGHAT, CDR2 FQNNGV. DNA for the CDR3: TGTGCCAGCAGCCCCTCTAGCACCTCCTACAATGAGCAGTTCTTC. This gives the protein CASSPSSTSYNEQFF. Full variable domain (rest looked up from reference TRBV11-2 and TRBJ2-1): EAGVAQSPRYKIIEKRQSVAFWCNPISGHATLYWYQQILGQGPKLLIQFQNNGVVDDSQLPKDRFSAERLKGVDSTLKIQPAKLEDSAVYLCASSPSSTSYNEQFFGPGTRLTVL.

This clonotype was recorded at least ten times. The rearrangement links TRBV3-1 to TRBJ2-2; D may match TRBD1 or TRBD2 (7 bases each). Germline V gene sequence: CDR1 LGHDT, CDR2 YNNKEL (reference sequence). Trimming took 4 bases from V and 5 from J, leaving 14 bases between them. The CDR3 loop spans 15 amino acids. Written as DNA, the CDR3 is TGTGCCAGCAGCCTGACAGGGAGGGTTACCGGGGAGCTGTTTTTT. It encodes CASSLTGRVTGELFF.

This clonotype was detected many times. This rearrangement joins TRBV18 to TRBJ2-3; D is uncertain. V gave up 3 bases and J gave up 8 bases, with 12 bases separating them. In germline, CDR1 is KGHSH, CDR2 LQKENI. This CDR3 region has 13 residues. The DNA for the CDR3 is TGTGCCAGCTCACCGGCTGGTAGGTCTACGCAGTATTTT. Protein sequence: CASSPAGRSTQYF. The full variable domain, with the rest looked up from reference TRBV18 and TRBJ2-3, is NAGVMQNPRHLVRRRGQEARLRCSPMKGHSHVYWYRQLPEEGLKFMVYLQKENIIDESGMPKERFSAEFPKEGPSILRIQQVVRGDSAAYFCASSPAGRSTQYFGPGTRLTVL.

This clonotype has just a few counts. The chain couples TRBV7-9 to TRBJ2-6; D unclear. This CDR3 has 16 amino acids. CDR1 SEHNR and CDR2 FQNEAQ come from the germline V gene (reference sequence). Between the trimmed V and J ends, which lost 5 bases and 3 bases, there was a span of 14 bases. CDR3 loop: CASSKDGFFGANVLTF. As DNA, the CDR3 is TGTGCCAGCAGCAAGGACGGATTCTTTGGGGCCAACGTCCTGACTTTC.

The chain combines TRBV5-1 with TRBJ2-7; D remains unclear. Trimming shortened V by 0 bases and J by 1 base, and 14 bases separated the two germline ends. This CDR3 spans 16 amino acids. CDR1 SGHRS and CDR2 YFSETQ come from the germline V gene. Here the CDR3 reads CASSLVGQALSYEQYF. The CDR3 DNA follows: TGCGCCAGCAGCTTGGTTGGTCAGGCTTTATCCTACGAGCAGTACTTC.

This clonotype was counted between two and nine times. The chain has TRBV4-1 and TRBJ2-7; 7 bases agree with TRBD2. CDR3 size: 18 residues. The V gene end was trimmed by 4 bases and the J gene end by 6 bases; junction bases not matched to a gene: 21. From germline, CDR1 is MGHRA and CDR2 YSYEKL. The CDR3 loop is CASSLPVSRGRREREQYF. The CDR3 DNA is TGCGCCAGCAGCCTCCCTGTTTCCCGGGGTCGGCGGGAGCGCGAGCAGTACTTC.

This clonotype was seen a handful of times. The J gene is TRBJ2-7, the V gene TRBV7-2; tentatively, D is TRBD1 (6 bases). V was trimmed by 3 bases and J by 2 bases, leaving 14 bases between them. Per germline, CDR1 SGHTA and CDR2 FQGNSA. The CDR3 contains 15 residues. This chain's CDR3 is CASSFDGTQPYEQYF. The CDR3 DNA sequence: TGTGCCAGCAGCTTTGACGGGACACAACCCTACGAGCAGTACTTC.

This clonotype was observed once. A single base separates this from a much larger clone, so it may be a read error. The V gene is TRBV29-1, the J gene TRBJ1-2; D ambiguous. V lost 6 bases and J 3 bases, leaving 20 bases between the germline ends. Germline V CDR1 and CDR2: SQVTM, ANQGSEA. The CDR3 has 15 amino acids. The DNA of the CDR3 is TGCAGCGTCGCGATAAACAGCCCACCGGACTATGGCTACACCTTC. Translated: CSVAINSPPDYGYTF.